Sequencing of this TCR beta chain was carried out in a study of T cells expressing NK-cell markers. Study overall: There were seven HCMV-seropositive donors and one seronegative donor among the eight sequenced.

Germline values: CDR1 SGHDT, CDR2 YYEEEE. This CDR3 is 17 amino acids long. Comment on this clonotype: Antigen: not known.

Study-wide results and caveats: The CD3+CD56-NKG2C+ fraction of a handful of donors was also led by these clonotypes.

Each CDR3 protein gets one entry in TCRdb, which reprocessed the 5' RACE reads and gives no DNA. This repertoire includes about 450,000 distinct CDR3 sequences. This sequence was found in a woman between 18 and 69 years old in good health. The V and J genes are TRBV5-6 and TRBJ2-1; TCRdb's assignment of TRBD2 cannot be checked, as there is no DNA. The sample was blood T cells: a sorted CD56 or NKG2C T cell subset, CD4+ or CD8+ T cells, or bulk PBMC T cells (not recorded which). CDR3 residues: CASSPGLAGGRLIGQFF.